The source of this T cell receptor (beta chain) is a study of OX40 agonist ivuxolimab in advanced cancers. The CDR3 extends over 15 amino acids. Germline V lookup: CDR1 SGDLS, CDR2 YYNGEE. Unmatched junction bases numbered 10, after V lost 8 bases and J lost 4 bases. TCRdb keeps only in-frame clones here, not all; method: immunoSEQ multiplex PCR. The table records 74,000 or so clones, more than 70% of them present only once. This sequence joins TRBV9 and TRBJ2-3; 10 bases align to TRBD2. Sequenced material: CD4+ or CD8+ T cells sorted from blood, taken in a trial of the OX40 agonist ivuxolimab. This TCR came from an adult with an advanced solid tumor such as melanoma, head and neck, liver or kidney cancer. For the CDR3, the DNA is TGTGCCAGTACGCTAGCGGGAGACGATGCAGATACGCAGTATTTT. It yields the protein CASTLAGDDADTQYF.